What follows are 9 T cell receptor beta chains derived from one specimen sequenced in a study of blood T cell repertoires in COVID-19. The repertoire was sequenced with immunoSEQ multiplex PCR; TCRdb's copy has only in-frame clones and lacks some. The table lists roughly 100,000 clones, 91% of them singletons. Sequencing input: peripheral blood. The source of these receptors is a man aged 18-30 years with acute or convalescent COVID-19.

CDR3: CASSIALGVPGQGQFF. In DNA, the CDR3 is TGTGCCAGTAGTATAGCCTTAGGTGTGCCCGGGCAGGGACAGTTCTTC. The gene calls are TRBV19 and TRBJ2-1; D might be TRBD1 (5 bases). This CDR3 is 16 amino acids long. With 1 base removed from V and 13 bases from J, the gap between germline ends came to 23 bases. In germline, CDR1 is LNHDA, CDR2 SQIVND (reference sequence).

The genes are TRBV5-1 and TRBJ1-5; TRBD1 matches at 8 bases. Germline loops: CDR1 SGHRS, CDR2 YFSETQ. This CDR3 region has 16 residues. J gave up 3 bases and V 0 bases, and 5 bases lay outside the gene matches. The DNA of the CDR3 is TGCGCCAGCAGCTTGGGGTGGACAGGGTCCAATCAGCCCCAGCATTTT. Residues: CASSLGWTGSNQPQHF.

V is TRBV5-4 and J is TRBJ1-1, with 9 bases fitting TRBD1. Trimming took 4 bases from V and 0 from J; bases not matched to a gene: 7. Germline CDR1 SGHNT, CDR2 YYREEE (reference sequence). CDR3 length: 16 residues. The CDR3 sequence is CASSQATGGLNTEAFF. The CDR3 region has the DNA TGTGCCAGCAGCCAGGCGACAGGGGGATTGAACACTGAAGCTTTCTTT.

V gene TRBV7-8 combines with J gene TRBJ2-7, with 10 bases fitting TRBD2. Trimming cost V 4 bases and J 6 bases; bases outside gene matches: 12. The germline CDR1 and CDR2 sequences are SGHVS and FQNEAQ. The CDR3 contains 16 residues. The DNA for the CDR3 is TGTGCCAGCAGCTCCTTGGGGGTAGCGGGAGGAGTCGAGCAGTACTTC. Translated, it gives CASSSLGVAGGVEQYF.

V gene TRBV18 combines with J gene TRBJ2-5; 10 bases match TRBD1. The CDR3 extends over 15 amino acids. CDR1 is KGHSH and CDR2 is LQKENI in the germline V gene. The V and J ends lost 3 bases and 5 bases, in that order; junction bases with no gene match: 6. CDR3 amino acids: CASSPRQGAGETQYF. CDR3 sequence (DNA): TGTGCCAGCTCACCGAGACAGGGGGCAGGTGAGACCCAGTACTTC.

The V gene is TRBV30, the J gene TRBJ2-2; possible D gene TRBD1, 5 bases. V was shortened by 4 bases and J by 0 bases, with 9 bases between the two germline ends. The CDR3 is 14 amino acids. Germline CDR1 is GTSNPN and CDR2 is SVGIG (reference sequence). The chain's CDR3 is CAWIRQTNTGELFF. For the CDR3, the DNA is TGTGCCTGGATTCGACAGACGAACACCGGGGAGCTGTTTTTT.

The chain carries TRBV9 and TRBJ1-4; 9 bases align to TRBD1. The CDR3 is 16 residues long. V shed 5 bases, J shed 6 bases, and the junction held 11 bases outside the gene matches. CDR1 SGDLS and CDR2 YYNGEE come from the germline V gene. The CDR3, as DNA: TGTGCCAGCAGTGGACAGGGGCTTGGAGAGGATGAAAAACTGTTTTTT. Residues: CASSGQGLGEDEKLFF.

The genes are TRBV5-1 and TRBJ2-1; 8 bases are a match to TRBD2. CDR3 size: 16 residues. Germline V gene data show CDR1 as SGHRS and CDR2 as YFSETQ. Trimming took 0 bases from V and 0 from J; bases not matched to a gene: 2. This chain's CDR3 is CASSLAGLVSYNEQFF. The CDR3 DNA reads TGCGCCAGCAGCTTGGCGGGACTAGTCTCCTACAATGAGCAGTTCTTC.

The rearrangement joins TRBV4-1 to TRBJ2-7, with TRBD1 identical over 8 bases. CDR1 and CDR2 (germline): MGHRA, YSYEKL. There are 13 residues in the CDR3. Germline trimming cut 4 bases from V and 4 bases from J; bases unmatched to any gene: 3. CDR3 sequence: CASSPRGQYEQYF. The CDR3 bases are TGCGCCAGCAGCCCCAGGGGGCAATACGAGCAGTACTTC.